This TCR beta chain originates from a study of blood T cell repertoires in COVID-19. Data came from immunoSEQ multiplex PCR; TCRdb stores just in-frame clones and leaves some out. In the table there are roughly 18,000 clones, more than 70% of which are singletons. Trimming cost V 0 bases and J 6 bases, with 15 bases left between them. This CDR3 has 15 residues. CDR1 LGHNA and CDR2 YSLEER come from the germline V gene. The sample was peripheral blood. This clonotype originated in a middle-aged man with active COVID-19. This chain joins TRBV4-3 and TRBJ2-7; TRBD2 might be the D (8 bases). CDR3 in amino acids: CASSQDREGAVEQYF. The CDR3, as DNA: TGCGCCAGCAGCCAAGATCGGGAGGGGGCGGTCGAGCAGTACTTC.